This TCR beta chain was captured in a study of blood T cell repertoires in COVID-19. There are 16 residues in the CDR3. Trimming shortened V by 1 base and J by 3 bases, and 12 bases separated the two germline ends. Germline lookup yields CDR1 SGHTA and CDR2 FQGNSA. Per the original methods: By means of reference gene primer amplification, nucleated cell counts were estimated. The method was immunoSEQ multiplex PCR; TCRdb's version includes in-frame clones alone and lacks a portion of them. V, J and clone size are taken as reported in that table, and D and trimming were inferred from the DNA itself. The data show more than 350,000 clones, 85% to 90% seen once.

What was sequenced was PBMCs or T cells enriched from blood (not recorded which). The receptor comes from a woman in her forties or fifties who had recovered from COVID-19. The gene calls are TRBV7-2 and TRBJ1-4; unclear D gene. CDR3 bases: TGTGCCAGCAGCTTAGGTGGAGCGGTATCTAATGAAAAACTGTTTTTT. It translates to CASSLGGAVSNEKLFF.